The present T cell receptor (beta chain) was sequenced within a study of response to subunit inactivated influenza vaccine. TCRdb reanalysed the RT-PCR reads using MiXCR and keeps one entry per CDR3 protein. This table has about 500,000 distinct CDR3 sequences, 6.5% to 8% appearing once. At least ten counts were recorded for this clonotype. The V gene's germline CDR1 is DFQATT and CDR2 SNEGSKA (reference sequence). This CDR3 has 14 residues. With 3 bases removed from V and 1 base from J, the gap between germline ends came to 10 bases. The specimen was PBMCs from blood, collected roughly 24 months after vaccination. The receptor comes from a man between 50 and 69 years old who received an inactivated influenza vaccine. The chain carries TRBV20-1 and TRBJ1-5; weak D call: TRBD1 (5 bases). In nucleotides, the CDR3 is TGCAGTGCTAGTTCAGGGTTAAGCAATCAGCCCCAGCATTTT. As protein: CSASSGLSNQPQHF.